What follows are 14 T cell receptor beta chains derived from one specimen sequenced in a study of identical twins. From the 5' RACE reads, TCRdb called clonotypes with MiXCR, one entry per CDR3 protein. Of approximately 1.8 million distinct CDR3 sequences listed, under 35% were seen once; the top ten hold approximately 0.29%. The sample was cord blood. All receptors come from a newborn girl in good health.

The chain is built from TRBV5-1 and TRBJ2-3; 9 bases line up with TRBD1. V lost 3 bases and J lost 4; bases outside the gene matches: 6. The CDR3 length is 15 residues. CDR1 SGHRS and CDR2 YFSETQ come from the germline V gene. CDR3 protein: CASSSGTGRPDTQYF. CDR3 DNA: TGCGCCAGCAGCTCCGGGACAGGGAGGCCAGATACGCAGTATTTT.

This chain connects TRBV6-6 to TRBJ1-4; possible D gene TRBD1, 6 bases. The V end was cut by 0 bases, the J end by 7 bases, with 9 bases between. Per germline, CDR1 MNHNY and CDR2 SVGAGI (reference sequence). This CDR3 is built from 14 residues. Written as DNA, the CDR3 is TGTGCCAGCAGTTACTCAACAGGGAGTGAAAAACTGTTTTTT. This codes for CASSYSTGSEKLFF.

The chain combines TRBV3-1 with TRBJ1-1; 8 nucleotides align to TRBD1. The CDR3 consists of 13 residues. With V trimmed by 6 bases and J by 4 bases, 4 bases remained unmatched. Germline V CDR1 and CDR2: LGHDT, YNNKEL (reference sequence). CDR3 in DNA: TGTGCCAGCAGGTCGACAGGGGCCACTGAAGCTTTCTTT. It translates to CASRSTGATEAFF.

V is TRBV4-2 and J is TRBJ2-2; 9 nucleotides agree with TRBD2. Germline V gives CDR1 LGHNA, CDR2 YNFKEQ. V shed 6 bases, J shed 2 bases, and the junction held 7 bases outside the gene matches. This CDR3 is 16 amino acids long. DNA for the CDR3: TGTGCCAGCAGTTCCGGGACTAGCCTAAACACCGGGGAGCTGTTTTTT. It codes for CASSSGTSLNTGELFF.

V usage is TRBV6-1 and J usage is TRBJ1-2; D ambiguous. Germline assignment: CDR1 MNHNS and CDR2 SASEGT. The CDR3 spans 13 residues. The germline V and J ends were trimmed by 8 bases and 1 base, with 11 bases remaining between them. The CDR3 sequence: CASLVGFNYGYTF. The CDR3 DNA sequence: TGTGCCAGCTTAGTAGGGTTTAACTATGGCTACACCTTC.

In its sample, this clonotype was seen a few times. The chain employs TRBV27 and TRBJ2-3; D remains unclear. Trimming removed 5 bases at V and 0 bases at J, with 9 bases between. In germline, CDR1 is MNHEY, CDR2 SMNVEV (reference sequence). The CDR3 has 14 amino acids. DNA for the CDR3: TGTGCCAGCAGTCCCAATCCTAGCACAGATACGCAGTATTTT. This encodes CASSPNPSTDTQYF.

The CDR3 spells CASSLEPSSGRYEQYF. CDR3 DNA: TGTGCCAGCAGCTTAGAACCATCTAGCGGGAGATACGAGCAGTACTTC. This chain joins TRBV7-6 and TRBJ2-5, with 10 bases aligning to TRBD2. The last part of the DNA fits TRBJ2-7 better; the J call may be wrong. Germline loops: CDR1 SGHVS, CDR2 FNYEAQ. The CDR3 runs 16 residues.

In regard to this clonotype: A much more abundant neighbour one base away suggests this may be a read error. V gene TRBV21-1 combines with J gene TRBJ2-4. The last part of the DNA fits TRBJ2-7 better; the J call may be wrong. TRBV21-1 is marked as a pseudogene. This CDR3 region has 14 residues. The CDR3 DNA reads TGTGCCAGCAGCAAAGGATGGTTAGGGTACGAGCAGTACTTC. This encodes CASSKGWLGYEQYF.

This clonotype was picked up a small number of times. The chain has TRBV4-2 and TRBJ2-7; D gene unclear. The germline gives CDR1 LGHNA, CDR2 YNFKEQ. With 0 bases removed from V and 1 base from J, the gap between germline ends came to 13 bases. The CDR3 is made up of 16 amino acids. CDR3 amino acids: CASSQDQGGPSYEQYF. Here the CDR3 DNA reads TGTGCCAGCAGCCAAGATCAAGGCGGTCCTTCCTACGAGCAGTACTTC.

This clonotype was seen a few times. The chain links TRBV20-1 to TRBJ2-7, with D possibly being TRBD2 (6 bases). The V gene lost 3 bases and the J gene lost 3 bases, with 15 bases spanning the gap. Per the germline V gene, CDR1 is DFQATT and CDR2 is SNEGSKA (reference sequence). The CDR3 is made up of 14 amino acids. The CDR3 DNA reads TGCAGTGCTAGTCTCGGCGGGGATAACTACGAGCAGTACTTC. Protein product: CSASLGGDNYEQYF.

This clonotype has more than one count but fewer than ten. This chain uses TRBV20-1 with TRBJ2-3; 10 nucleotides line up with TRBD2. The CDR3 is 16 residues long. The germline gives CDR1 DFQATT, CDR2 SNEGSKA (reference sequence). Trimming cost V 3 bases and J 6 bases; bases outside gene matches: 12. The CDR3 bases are TGCAGTGCTAGTCGGGCTAGCGGGAGTATGAGGGATACGCAGTATTTT. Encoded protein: CSASRASGSMRDTQYF.

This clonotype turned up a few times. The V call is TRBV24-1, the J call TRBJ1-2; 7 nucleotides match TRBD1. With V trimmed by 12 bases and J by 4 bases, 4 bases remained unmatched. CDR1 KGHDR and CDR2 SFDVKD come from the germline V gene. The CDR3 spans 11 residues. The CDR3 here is CAAGDSYGYTF. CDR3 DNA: TGTGCCGCAGGGGACAGCTATGGCTACACCTTC.

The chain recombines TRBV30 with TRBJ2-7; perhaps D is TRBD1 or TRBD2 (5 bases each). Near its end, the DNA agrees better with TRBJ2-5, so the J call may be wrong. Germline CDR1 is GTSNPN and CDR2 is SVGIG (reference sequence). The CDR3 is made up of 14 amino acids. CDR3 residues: CAWSVEGPQETQYF. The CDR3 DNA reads TGTGCCTGGAGTGTCGAGGGACCCCAAGAGACCCAGTACTTC.

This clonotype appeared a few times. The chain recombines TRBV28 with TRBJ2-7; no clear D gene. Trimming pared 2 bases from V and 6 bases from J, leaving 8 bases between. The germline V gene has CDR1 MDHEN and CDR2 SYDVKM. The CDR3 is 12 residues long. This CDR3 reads CASSLAQAEQYF. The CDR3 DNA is TGTGCCAGCAGTTTAGCCCAGGCCGAGCAGTACTTC.